This T cell receptor (beta chain) was identified in a study of blood T cell repertoires in COVID-19. The CDR3 length is 16 residues. Germline lookup yields CDR1 SGHTA and CDR2 FQGNSA. Between the trimmed V and J ends, which lost 5 bases and 6 bases, there was a span of 21 bases. Per the study methods: Amplification from reference gene primers served as the basis for estimated nucleated cell counts. The assay was immunoSEQ multiplex PCR, and TCRdb's table has in-frame clones only and misses some. The V and J calls and clone size are taken from that table; D and trimming were inferred from the DNA. Among tens of thousands of clones listed, roughly 84% were seen once.

The chain carries TRBV7-2 and TRBJ2-3; D gene unclear. Sequenced material: peripheral blood. This sequence originates from a man at least 80 years old with COVID-19, enrolled during active disease. The CDR3 DNA sequence: TGTGCCAGCAGCCATGTGGCAGCCCCGGCGGTCGATACGCAGTATTTT. Protein: CASSHVAAPAVDTQYF. Variable domain in full (rest from reference TRBV7-2 and TRBJ2-3): GAGVSQSPSNKVTEKGKDVELRCDPISGHTALYWYRQSLGQGLEFLIYFQGNSAPDKSGLPSDRFSAERTGGSVSTLTIQRTQQEDSAVYLCASSHVAAPAVDTQYFGPGTRLTVL.